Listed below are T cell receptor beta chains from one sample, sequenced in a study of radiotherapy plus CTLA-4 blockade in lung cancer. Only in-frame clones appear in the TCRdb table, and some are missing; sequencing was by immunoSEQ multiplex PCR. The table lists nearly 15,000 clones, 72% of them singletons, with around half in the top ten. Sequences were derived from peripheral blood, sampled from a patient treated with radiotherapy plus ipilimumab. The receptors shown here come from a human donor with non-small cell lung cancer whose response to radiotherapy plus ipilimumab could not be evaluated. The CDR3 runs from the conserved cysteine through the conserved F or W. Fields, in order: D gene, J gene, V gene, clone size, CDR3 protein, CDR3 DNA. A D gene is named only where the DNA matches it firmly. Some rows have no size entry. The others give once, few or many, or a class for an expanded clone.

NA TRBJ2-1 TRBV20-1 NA CSASGGNEQFF TGCAGTGCTAGTGGAGGCAATGAGCAGTTCTTC
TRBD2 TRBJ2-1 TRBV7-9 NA CASPRLAGYNEQFF TGTGCCAGCCCAAGACTAGCGGGATACAATGAGCAGTTCTTC
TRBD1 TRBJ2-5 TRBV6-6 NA CASSRARGPEETQYF TGTGCCAGCAGTCGGGCGAGGGGGCCAGAAGAGACCCAGTACTTC
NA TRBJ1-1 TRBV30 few CACTSRNTEAFF TGTGCCTGTACTTCAAGGAACACTGAAGCTTTCTTT
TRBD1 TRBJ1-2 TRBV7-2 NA CASSPRTGNYGYTF TGTGCCAGCAGCCCTAGGACAGGGAACTATGGCTACACCTTC
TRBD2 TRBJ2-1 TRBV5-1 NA CASSGRSGGFSNEQFF TGCGCCAGCAGCGGAAGAAGCGGGGGGTTTTCCAATGAGCAGTTCTTC
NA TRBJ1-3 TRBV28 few CASSFGVGNTIYF TGTGCCAGCAGTTTCGGGGTTGGAAACACCATATATTTT
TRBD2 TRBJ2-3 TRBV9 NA CASSASSGGGSGTQYF TGTGCCAGCAGCGCGAGTTCGGGGGGGGGATCGGGTACGCAGTATTTT
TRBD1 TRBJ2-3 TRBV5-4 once CASSFPGQGPDTQYF TGTGCCAGCAGCTTTCCGGGACAGGGCCCAGATACGCAGTATTTT
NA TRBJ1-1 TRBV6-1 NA CASSEQANTEAFF TGTGCCAGCAGTGAACAAGCGAACACTGAAGCTTTCTTT
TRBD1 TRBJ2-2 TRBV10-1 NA CATAGDRVTGELFF TGCGCCACTGCGGGGGACAGGGTCACCGGGGAGCTGTTTTTT
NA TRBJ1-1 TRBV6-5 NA CASSYGRGAFF TGTGCCAGCAGTTACGGCAGGGGAGCTTTCTTT
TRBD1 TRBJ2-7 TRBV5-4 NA CASGQQGAAYEQYF TGTGCCAGCGGCCAACAGGGGGCCGCCTACGAGCAGTACTTC
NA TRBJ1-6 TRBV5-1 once CASSLGDSYNSPLHF TGCGCCAGCAGCTTGGGTGACAGCTATAATTCACCCCTCCACTTT
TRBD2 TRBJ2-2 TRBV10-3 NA CAIRTGGGTGELFF TGTGCCATCAGAACGGGGGGAGGGACCGGGGAGCTGTTTTTT
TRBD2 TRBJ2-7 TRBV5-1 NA CASSLGVAGGLSEQYF TGCGCCAGCAGCTTGGGTGTAGCGGGGGGTCTCTCCGAGCAGTACTTC
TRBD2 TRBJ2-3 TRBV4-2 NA CASSQGGLEADTQYF TGTGCCAGCAGCCAAGGGGGACTAGAGGCAGATACGCAGTATTTT
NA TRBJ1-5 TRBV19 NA CASSTGGHSNQPQHF TGTGCCAGTAGTACCGGGGGGCATAGCAATCAGCCCCAGCATTTT